This T cell receptor (beta chain) was retrieved from a study of OX40 agonist ivuxolimab in advanced cancers. Study at large: All patients had ivuxolimab intravenously every 2 weeks at 0.01 to 10 mg/kg. Males comprised 70% to 90% of the group, whose mean age was about 62 years (range roughly 23 to 80).

In its sample, this clone was seen once. The germline V gene encodes CDR1 SEHNR and CDR2 FQNEAQ (reference sequence). With 2 bases removed from V and 3 bases from J, the gap between germline ends came to 10 bases. The CDR3 is made up of 15 amino acids. Produced via immunoSEQ multiplex PCR; TCRdb's table is partial and in-frame only. The data hold about 12,000 clones, with 90% observed a single time. The clonotype was recovered from an adult with an advanced solid tumor such as melanoma, head and neck, liver or kidney cancer. V gene TRBV7-9 combines with J gene TRBJ2-2, with a tentative D call TRBD1 (5 bases). The sample here was CD4+ or CD8+ T cells sorted from blood, taken in a trial of the OX40 agonist ivuxolimab. The CDR3, as DNA: TGTGCCAGCAGCTTATCCGACAGTTACACCGGGGAGCTGTTTTTT. Its protein product is CASSLSDSYTGELFF.